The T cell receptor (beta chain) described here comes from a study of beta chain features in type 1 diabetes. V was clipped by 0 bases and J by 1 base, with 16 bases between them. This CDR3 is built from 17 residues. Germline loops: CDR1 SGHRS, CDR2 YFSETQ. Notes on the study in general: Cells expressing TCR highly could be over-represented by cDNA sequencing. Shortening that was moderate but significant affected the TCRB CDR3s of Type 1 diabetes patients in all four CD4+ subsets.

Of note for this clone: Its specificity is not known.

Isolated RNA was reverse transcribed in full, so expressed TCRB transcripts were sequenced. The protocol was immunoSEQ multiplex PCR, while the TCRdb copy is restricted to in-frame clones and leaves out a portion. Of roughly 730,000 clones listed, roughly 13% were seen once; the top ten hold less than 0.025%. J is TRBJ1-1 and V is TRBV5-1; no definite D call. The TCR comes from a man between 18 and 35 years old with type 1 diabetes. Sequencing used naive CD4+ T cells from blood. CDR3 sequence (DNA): TGCGCCAGCAGCTTGGACGCTACCGATGTTGCGAACACTGAAGCTTTCTTT. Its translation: CASSLDATDVANTEAFF.